Included here is one T cell receptor beta chain sequence, with context. What it binds is not known. The sample belongs to a study of CD8 T cells in Susac syndrome. Whole-study context: Among the Susac syndrome patients who underwent sequencing, roughly six had clinically active disease, while fewer than 10 of them were in remission. Study-level points and caveats: The authors found some 15 Susac-specific public clones in total CD8+ repertoires and roughly five in CD8+ TEMRA repertoires.

CDR3 size: 12 residues. V lost 8 bases and J lost 2, with 7 bases in between. CD8+ and CD4+ T cells from blood underwent TCR beta sequencing. The RNA, 0.5 to 1 ug, was put through reverse transcription using random hexamers. The method of amplification for TCR beta CDR3 was immunoSEQ multiplex PCR, covering 54 Vbeta and 13 Jbeta. A single record per CDR3 protein comes from TCRdb applying MiXCR to the immunoSEQ multiplex PCR reads. The profile shows about 76,000 distinct CDR3 sequences, roughly 92% of them singletons. The specimen was CD8+ T cells from PBMCs. V is TRBV12-3 or TRBV12-4 and J is TRBJ1-5, with D hard to call. This TCR was recovered from a human donor with Susac syndrome. The CDR3 is CASRNGNQPQHF. DNA for the CDR3: TGTGCCAGCCGAAATGGCAATCAGCCCCAGCATTTT.